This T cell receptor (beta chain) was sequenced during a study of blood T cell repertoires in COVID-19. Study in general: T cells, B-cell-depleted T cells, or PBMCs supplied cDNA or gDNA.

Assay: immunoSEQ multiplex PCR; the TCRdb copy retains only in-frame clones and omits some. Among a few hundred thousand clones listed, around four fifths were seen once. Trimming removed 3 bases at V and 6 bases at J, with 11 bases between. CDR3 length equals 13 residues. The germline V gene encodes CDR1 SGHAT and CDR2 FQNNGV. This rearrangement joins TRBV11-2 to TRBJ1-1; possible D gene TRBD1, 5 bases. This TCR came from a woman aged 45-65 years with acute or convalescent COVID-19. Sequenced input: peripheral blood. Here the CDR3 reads CASSFYRIAEAFF. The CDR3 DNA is TGTGCCAGCAGCTTTTACAGGATCGCTGAAGCTTTCTTT.